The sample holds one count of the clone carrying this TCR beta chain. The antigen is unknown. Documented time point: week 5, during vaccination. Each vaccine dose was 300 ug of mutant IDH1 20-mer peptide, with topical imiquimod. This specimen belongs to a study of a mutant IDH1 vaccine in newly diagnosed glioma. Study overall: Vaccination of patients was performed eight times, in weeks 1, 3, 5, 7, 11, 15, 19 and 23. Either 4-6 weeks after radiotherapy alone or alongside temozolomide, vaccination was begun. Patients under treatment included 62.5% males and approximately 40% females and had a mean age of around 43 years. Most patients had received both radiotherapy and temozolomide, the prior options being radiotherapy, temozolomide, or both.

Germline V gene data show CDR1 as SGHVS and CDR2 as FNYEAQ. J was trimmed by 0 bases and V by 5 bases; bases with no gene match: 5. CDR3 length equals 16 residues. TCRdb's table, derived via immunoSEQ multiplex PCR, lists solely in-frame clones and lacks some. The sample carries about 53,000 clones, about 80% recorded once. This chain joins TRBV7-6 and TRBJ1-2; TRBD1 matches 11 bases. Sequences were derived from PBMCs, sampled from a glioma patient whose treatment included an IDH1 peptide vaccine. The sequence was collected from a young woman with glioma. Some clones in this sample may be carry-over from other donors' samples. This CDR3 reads CASSRTGGAANYGYTF. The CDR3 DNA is TGTGCCAGCAGCAGGACAGGGGGCGCAGCTAACTATGGCTACACCTTC.